Included here is one T cell receptor (beta chain) sequence, with context. TCRdb keeps only in-frame clones here, not all; method: immunoSEQ multiplex PCR. Here the sample spans about 400,000 clones, 89% being singletons. These data come from a study of Ad26.COV2.S vaccination and SARS-CoV-2 variants. As for treatment: some 20 received Ad26.COV2.S at low or high dose, single or two shots; 5 received placebo; per-sample allocation not given. Specimens were obtained on day 63 following the first vaccine or placebo injection. Germline assignment: CDR1 SGHDT and CDR2 YYEEEE. This CDR3 is built from 11 residues. Deletions cut 1 base from V and 6 bases from J, with 2 bases between.

The V call is TRBV5-6, the J call TRBJ2-1, with D hard to call. The TCR comes from a person between 18 and 60 years old who received the Ad26.COV2.S COVID-19 vaccine or a placebo. The sequencing here drew on peripheral blood, taken in a trial of Ad26.COV2.S vaccine versus placebo. DNA for the CDR3: TGTGCCAGCAGCTTGCTCAATGAGCAGTTCTTC. Translation gives CASSLLNEQFF.